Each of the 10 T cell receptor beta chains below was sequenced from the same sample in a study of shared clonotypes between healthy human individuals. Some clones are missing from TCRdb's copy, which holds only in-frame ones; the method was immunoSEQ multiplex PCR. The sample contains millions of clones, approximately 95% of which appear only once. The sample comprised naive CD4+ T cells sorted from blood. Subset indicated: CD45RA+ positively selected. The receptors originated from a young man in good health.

CDR3 sequence: CASSLMGTTYNEQFF. Written as DNA, the CDR3 is TGTGCCAGCAGCTTAATGGGGACCACCTACAATGAGCAGTTCTTC. This chain connects TRBV7-3 to TRBJ2-1, with D perhaps being TRBD1 or TRBD2 (5 bases each). The CDR3 consists of 15 residues. Germline values: CDR1 SGHTA, CDR2 FQGTGA. With 1 base removed from V and 2 bases from J, the gap between germline ends came to 9 bases. Supplemented by reference TRBV7-3 and TRBJ2-1, the full variable domain reads GAGVSQTPSNKVTEKGKYVELRCDPISGHTALYWYRQSLGQGPEFLIYFQGTGAADDSGLPNDRFFAVRPEGSVSTLKIQRTERGDSAVYLCASSLMGTTYNEQFFGPGTRLTVL.

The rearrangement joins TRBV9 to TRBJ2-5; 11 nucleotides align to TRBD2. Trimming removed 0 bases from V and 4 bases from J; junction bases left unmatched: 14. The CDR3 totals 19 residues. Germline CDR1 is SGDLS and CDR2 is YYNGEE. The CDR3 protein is CASSVGQGASGRLGETQYF. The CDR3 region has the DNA TGTGCCAGCAGCGTAGGTCAGGGGGCTAGCGGGAGGCTTGGAGAGACCCAGTACTTC.

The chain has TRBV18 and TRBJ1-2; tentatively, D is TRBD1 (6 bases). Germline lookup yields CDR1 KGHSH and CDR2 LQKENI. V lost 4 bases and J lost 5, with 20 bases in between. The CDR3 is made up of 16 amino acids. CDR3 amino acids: CASSRRQESLNYGYTF. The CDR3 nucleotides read TGTGCCAGCTCACGACGACAGGAGTCCCTTAATTATGGCTACACCTTC.

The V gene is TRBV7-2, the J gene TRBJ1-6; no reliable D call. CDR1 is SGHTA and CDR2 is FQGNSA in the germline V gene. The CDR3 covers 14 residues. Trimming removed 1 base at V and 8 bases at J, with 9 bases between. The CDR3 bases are TGTGCCAGCAGCTTAGGAGGGCCTGATTCACCCCTCCACTTT. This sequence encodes CASSLGGPDSPLHF.

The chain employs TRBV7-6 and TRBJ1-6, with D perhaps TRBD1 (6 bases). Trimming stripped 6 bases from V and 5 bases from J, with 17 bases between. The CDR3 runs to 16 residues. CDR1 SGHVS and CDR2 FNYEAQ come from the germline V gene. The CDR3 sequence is CASSWEWGRDNSPLHF. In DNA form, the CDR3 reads TGTGCCAGCAGTTGGGAGTGGGGGCGAGATAATTCACCCCTCCACTTT.

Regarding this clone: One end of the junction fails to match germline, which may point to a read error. The CDR3 region has the DNA TGTGCCAGCAGCCAAGGCCAGGACAGGGTTATTCTCTTC. It codes for CASSQGQDRVILF. The chain has TRBV16 and TRBJ2-7, with 8 nucleotides matching TRBD1. Germline values: CDR1 KGHSY, CDR2 FQNENV. The CDR3 loop spans 13 amino acids.

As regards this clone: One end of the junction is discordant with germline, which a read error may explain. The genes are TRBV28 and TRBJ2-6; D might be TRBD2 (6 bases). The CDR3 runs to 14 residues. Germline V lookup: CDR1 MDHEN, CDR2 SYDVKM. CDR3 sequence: CATGVGSGANVLTF. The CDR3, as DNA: TGTGCCACGGGAGTGGGGTCTGGGGCTAACGTCCTGACTTTC.

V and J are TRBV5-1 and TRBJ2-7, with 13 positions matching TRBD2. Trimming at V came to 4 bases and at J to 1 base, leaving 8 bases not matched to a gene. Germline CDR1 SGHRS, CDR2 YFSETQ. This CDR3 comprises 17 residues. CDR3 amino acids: CASSLGTSGKPSYEQYF. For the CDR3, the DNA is TGCGCCAGCAGCCTGGGGACTAGCGGGAAACCTTCCTACGAGCAGTACTTC.

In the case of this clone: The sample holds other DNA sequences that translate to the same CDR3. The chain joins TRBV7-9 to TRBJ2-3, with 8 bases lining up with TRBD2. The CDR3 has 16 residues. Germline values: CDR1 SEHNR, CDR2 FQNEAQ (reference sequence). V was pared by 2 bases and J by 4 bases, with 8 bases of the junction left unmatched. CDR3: CASSLISGGGADTQYF. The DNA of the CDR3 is TGTGCCAGCAGCTTAATAAGCGGGGGTGGGGCAGATACGCAGTATTTT.

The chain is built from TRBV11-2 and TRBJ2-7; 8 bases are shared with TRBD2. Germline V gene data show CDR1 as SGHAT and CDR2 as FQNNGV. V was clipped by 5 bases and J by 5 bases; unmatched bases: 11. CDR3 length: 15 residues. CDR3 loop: CASSIRLATVHEQYF. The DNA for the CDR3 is TGTGCCAGCAGCATTCGACTAGCGACCGTCCACGAGCAGTACTTC.